This passage covers 20 T cell receptor beta chains from one sample sequenced in a study of blood T cell repertoires in COVID-19. The protocol was immunoSEQ multiplex PCR, while the TCRdb copy is restricted to in-frame clones and leaves out a portion. In the table there are approximately 350,000 clones, roughly 87% of which are singletons. Sequenced material: PBMCs or T cells enriched from blood (not recorded which). The receptors here all came from a woman aged 25 to 39 who had recovered from COVID-19.

The chain couples TRBV29-1 to TRBJ2-2; no reliable D call. V dropped 5 bases and J dropped 1 base, with 5 bases sitting between them. This CDR3 spans 12 amino acids. Germline V gene data show CDR1 as SQVTM and CDR2 as ANQGSEA. This CDR3 is CSVFRNTGELFF. The DNA of the CDR3 is TGCAGCGTTTTTCGGAACACCGGGGAGCTGTTTTTT.

V is TRBV29-1 and J is TRBJ2-5, with a tentative D call TRBD1 (5 bases). Trimming shortened V by 6 bases and J by 1 base, and 15 bases separated the two germline ends. The germline gives CDR1 SQVTM, CDR2 ANQGSEA. The CDR3 runs to 14 residues. The CDR3 DNA sequence: TGCAGCGTGAGACAGAAACTTACCCAAGAGACCCAGTACTTC. Residues: CSVRQKLTQETQYF.

The V and J genes are TRBV5-1 and TRBJ2-5, with 13 bases that match TRBD2. The CDR3 is 14 amino acids. V was pared by 5 bases and J by 2 bases, with 0 bases of the junction left unmatched. Germline CDR1 SGHRS, CDR2 YFSETQ. As DNA, the CDR3 is TGCGCCAGCAGACTAGCGGGGGGGCAAGAGACCCAGTACTTC. It encodes CASRLAGGQETQYF.

The rearrangement joins TRBV27 to TRBJ2-7; 8 bases agree with TRBD2. The CDR3 sequence is 13 residues long. Germline V gene lookup returns CDR1 MNHEY and CDR2 SMNVEV (reference sequence). V was clipped by 9 bases and J by 3 bases; unmatched bases: 7. The CDR3 protein is CASGAGGRYEQYF. The CDR3 DNA reads as TGTGCCAGTGGTGCGGGAGGCCGCTACGAGCAGTACTTC.

The gene calls are TRBV9 and TRBJ1-2; 8 positions agree with TRBD1. Trimming took 4 bases from V and 4 from J; bases not matched to a gene: 18. The CDR3 is 18 residues long. Germline-derived CDR1 and CDR2 are SGDLS and YYNGEE. DNA of the CDR3: TGTGCCAGCAGCCCCGTAAGGGACAGGAACCCCCAGGGCTATGGCTACACCTTC. Translated: CASSPVRDRNPQGYGYTF.

In nucleotides, the CDR3 is TGTGCCAGCAGTTTATTGCAGGGGTCTTACGAGCAGTACTTC. Its translation is CASSLLQGSYEQYF. V and J are TRBV28 and TRBJ2-7; possibly TRBD1 for D (6 bases). V lost 1 base, J lost 4 bases, and 11 bases lay in between. CDR1 is MDHEN, CDR2 SYDVKM, per germline. The CDR3 totals 14 residues.

The J gene is TRBJ2-3, the V gene TRBV6-5; 8 positions match TRBD2. CDR1 is MNHEY, CDR2 SVGAGI, per germline. V dropped 6 bases and J dropped 4; count of bases not matched to a gene: 9. CDR3 length equals 15 residues. The CDR3 DNA reads as TGTGCCAGCAGCACGGGACTAGTCATGGCAGATACGCAGTATTTT. Its translation is CASSTGLVMADTQYF.

The chain carries TRBV6-5 and TRBJ2-7; TRBD1 might be the D (5 bases). The V and J ends lost 8 bases and 2 bases respectively, with 7 bases between them. The CDR3 runs to 11 residues. From germline, CDR1 is MNHEY and CDR2 SVGAGI. CDR3 sequence (DNA): TGTGCCAGCCAGGACACCTACGAGCAGTACTTC. Amino acid sequence: CASQDTYEQYF.

This clone came up once. The chain combines TRBV27 with TRBJ2-2; TRBD1 is a possible D gene (6 bases). Germline CDR1 reads MNHEY; CDR2 reads SMNVEV (reference sequence). This CDR3 is 13 amino acids long. V lost 3 bases, J lost 7 bases, and 9 bases lay in between. DNA for the CDR3: TGTGCCAGCAGTTTCAGGGGTCACGGGGAGCTGTTTTTT. Its translation is CASSFRGHGELFF.

The chain combines TRBV6-5 with TRBJ2-4; D may be TRBD2 (5 bases). Germline CDR1 MNHEY, CDR2 SVGAGI. CDR3 length: 15 residues. Trimming removed 8 bases at V and 4 bases at J, with 18 bases between. In DNA, the CDR3 is TGTGCCAGCCGAGGATATGAGGGATTTAAAAACATTCAGTACTTC. Its protein product is CASRGYEGFKNIQYF.

V usage is TRBV28 and J usage is TRBJ1-6; D is ambiguous. V lost 5 bases and J lost 4, with 9 bases in between. The CDR3 spans 14 residues. CDR1 MDHEN and CDR2 SYDVKM come from the germline V gene. The CDR3 spells CASSPGPYNSPLHF. The CDR3 DNA is TGTGCCAGCAGTCCTGGGCCATATAATTCACCCCTCCACTTT.

The rearrangement links TRBV18 to TRBJ2-2; D is unclear. Germline-derived CDR1 and CDR2 are KGHSH and LQKENI. Trimming took off 0 bases at V and 4 bases at J, with 6 bases between the two ends. The CDR3 has 14 residues. This CDR3 reads CASSPPTATGELFF. The DNA for the CDR3 is TGTGCCAGCTCACCACCCACAGCCACCGGGGAGCTGTTTTTT.

J is TRBJ2-5 and V is TRBV19; TRBD1 matches 10 bases. Trimming took 5 bases from V and 6 from J; bases not matched to a gene: 6. The CDR3 is 14 amino acids. Germline CDR1 LNHDA, CDR2 SQIVND (reference sequence). DNA for the CDR3: TGTGCCAGTAGTGCCGGGACAGGGGTGAAGACCCAGTACTTC. It is translated as CASSAGTGVKTQYF.

The rearrangement links TRBV30 to TRBJ1-1, with TRBD1 matching over 7 bases. V trimming: 7 bases; J trimming: 2 bases; junction bases outside the gene matches: 7. The CDR3 consists of 13 residues. Germline V gene data show CDR1 as GTSNPN and CDR2 as SVGIG (reference sequence). CDR3 bases: TGTGCCTCAAGGACAGGTCACAACACTGAAGCTTTCTTT. Encoded protein: CASRTGHNTEAFF.

The chain carries TRBV15 and TRBJ1-1; D uncertain. Trimming pared 0 bases from V and 5 bases from J, leaving 10 bases between. Germline V CDR1 and CDR2: LNHNV, YYDKDF (reference sequence). CDR3 length: 14 amino acids. CDR3 bases: TGTGCCACCAGCAGAGAAGGAGGGAAAACTGAAGCTTTCTTT. Protein sequence: CATSREGGKTEAFF.

This clone was seen just once. V and J are TRBV2 and TRBJ2-3; the D is unclear. Trimming took off 7 bases at V and 2 bases at J, with 7 bases between the two ends. The CDR3 has 12 amino acids. The germline CDR1 and CDR2 sequences are SNHLY and FYNNEI. This chain's CDR3 is CASIRVTDTQYF. DNA for the CDR3: TGTGCCAGCATTCGGGTCACAGATACGCAGTATTTT.

This clone was observed once. The sample carries other DNA sequences with the same CDR3. The genes are TRBV12-3 or TRBV12-4 and TRBJ2-7; the D is unclear. The CDR3 is 13 amino acids. Trimming stripped 4 bases from V and 0 bases from J, with 7 bases between. CDR3 in amino acids: CASSSPRSYEQYF. In nucleotides, the CDR3 is TGTGCCAGCAGTTCCCCGCGCTCCTACGAGCAGTACTTC.

The gene calls are TRBV3-1 (or the pseudogene TRBV3-2) and TRBJ2-1; D ambiguous. This CDR3 region has 15 residues. Trimming shortened V by 0 bases and J by 10 bases, and 16 bases separated the two germline ends. Germline V lookup: CDR1 LGHDT, CDR2 YNNKEL (reference sequence). The CDR3 DNA follows: TGTGCCAGCAGCCAAGATGAGGCCCCTCTCCGGGAGCAGTTCTTC. It is translated as CASSQDEAPLREQFF.

This rearrangement joins TRBV24-1 to TRBJ2-1, with D perhaps TRBD1 (6 bases). This CDR3 comprises 14 residues. The V end lost 9 bases, the J end lost 1 base, and 12 bases lay between the germline ends. Germline CDR1 KGHDR, CDR2 SFDVKD. CDR3 coding DNA: TGTGCCACCGGAGCAAGGGGGTCCTACAATGAGCAGTTCTTC. Protein product: CATGARGSYNEQFF.

The CDR3 DNA sequence: TGCGCCAGCAGCTTGGGGGTCAGGGGCTTAAATGAAAAACTGTTTTTT. Its translation: CASSLGVRGLNEKLFF. This chain links TRBV5-1 with TRBJ1-4, with a possible D match to TRBD1 (6 bases). Germline loops: CDR1 SGHRS, CDR2 YFSETQ. CDR3 length equals 16 residues. V lost 0 bases, J lost 5 bases, and 14 bases lay in between.